A single sample gave rise to the 22 T cell receptor beta chains below, sequenced in a study of blood T cells in healthy people across ages. Together with a sample-barcoded 5' primer, a J-beta primer mix was included in a second PCR lasting roughly 6 to 12 cycles. Using its own MiXCR run on the 5' RACE reads, TCRdb lists one record per CDR3 protein. Of hundreds of thousands of distinct CDR3 sequences listed, roughly half are singletons. Sequencing input: blood. The receptor source for this set is a woman older than 75 in good health.

The sample holds a few counts of this clonotype. The V call is TRBV27, the J call TRBJ2-3; D is tentatively TRBD1 or TRBD2 (5 bases each). Germline V gives CDR1 MNHEY, CDR2 SMNVEV (reference sequence). Deletions cut 1 base from V and 4 bases from J, with 15 bases between. The CDR3 contains 16 residues. The chain's CDR3 is CASSLLSMGEPDTQYF. The CDR3 DNA sequence: TGTGCCAGCAGTTTATTATCGATGGGGGAGCCAGATACGCAGTATTTT.

The rearrangement links TRBV30 to TRBJ1-2, with a possible D match to TRBD1 (6 bases). This CDR3 is 13 amino acids long. Trimming cost V 1 base and J 7 bases, with 13 bases left between them. Germline V lookup: CDR1 GTSNPN, CDR2 SVGIG (reference sequence). CDR3 sequence reads: CAWSETGPAGYTF. CDR3 coding DNA: TGTGCCTGGAGTGAAACAGGGCCTGCTGGCTACACCTTC.

At least ten counts were recorded for this clonotype. The V call is TRBV27, the J call TRBJ2-7; 7 bases fit TRBD1. The CDR3 length is 13 residues. CDR1 and CDR2 from the germline V gene are MNHEY and SMNVEV (reference sequence). V lost 3 bases and J lost 6; bases outside the gene matches: 5. The CDR3 DNA is TGTGCCAGCAGTTTGGGGGACAGCCCCGAGCAGTACTTC. Its protein product is CASSLGDSPEQYF.

The V gene is TRBV5-1, the J gene TRBJ2-7; weak D call: TRBD1 (6 bases). Germline V gives CDR1 SGHRS, CDR2 YFSETQ. V was pared by 5 bases and J by 0 bases, with 15 bases between. The CDR3 consists of 15 residues. The CDR3 region is CASRDRSRGSYEQYF. The CDR3 DNA reads TGCGCCAGCAGGGACCGTTCCAGGGGCTCCTACGAGCAGTACTTC.

Comments on this clonotype: Sequence at one end of the junction differs from germline and may be a read error. The gene calls are TRBV7-6 and TRBJ2-1; maybe TRBD1 (8 bases). The CDR3 has 14 amino acids. The germline V gene has CDR1 SGHVS and CDR2 FNYEAQ. The CDR3 sequence: CASTLEQGGHGQFF. The CDR3 DNA is TGTGCCAGCACCTTAGAACAGGGGGGGCATGGGCAGTTCTTC.

This clonotype was counted many times. The chain recombines TRBV6-4 with TRBJ1-5, with 7 bases aligning to TRBD1. After removal of 4 bases from V and 5 bases from J, the junction contained 11 bases not matched to a gene. This CDR3 spans 16 amino acids. Germline values: CDR1 MRHNA, CDR2 SNTAGT. The CDR3 DNA sequence: TGTGCCAGCAGTGGGAATAACAGGGGACGGGATCAGCCCCAGCATTTT. This sequence encodes CASSGNNRGRDQPQHF.

With respect to this clonotype: A much larger clone lies one base from this, so it may be a read error. This rearrangement joins TRBV5-1 to TRBJ2-1; D may be TRBD2 (5 bases). The CDR3 is 11 residues long. Per germline, CDR1 SGHRS and CDR2 YFSETQ. This CDR3 reads CAGSLQREQFF. The CDR3 DNA sequence: TGCGCCGGCAGCTTGCAGCGGGAGCAGTTCTTC.

With respect to this clonotype: A much larger clone differs by one base, so this may be a read error. The V gene is TRBV29-1, the J gene TRBJ2-7; 7 bases map to TRBD2. Matching the DNA end better, TRBJ2-4 makes the J call doubtful. The germline V gene encodes CDR1 SQVTM and CDR2 ANQGSEA. This CDR3 spans 13 amino acids. CDR3 sequence reads: CSVEAGGRDIQYF. The DNA of the CDR3 is TGCAGCGTTGAAGCGGGAGGTAGAGACATTCAGTACTTC.

This chain joins TRBV19 and TRBJ2-3; unclear D gene. Germline V lookup: CDR1 LNHDA, CDR2 SQIVND (reference sequence). Trimming cost V 9 bases and J 2 bases, with 18 bases left between them. The CDR3 covers 15 residues. CDR3 in amino acids: CASKEHKTITDTQYF. The CDR3 region has the DNA TGTGCCAGCAAGGAACACAAGACCATCACAGATACGCAGTATTTT. The full variable domain, rest sourced from reference TRBV19 and TRBJ2-3, is DGGITQSPKYLFRKEGQNVTLSCEQNLNHDAMYWYRQDPGQGLRLIYYSQIVNDFQKGDIAEGYSVSREKKESFPLTVTSAQKNPTAFYLCASKEHKTITDTQYFGPGTRLTVL.

This clonotype was seen repeatedly, ten times or more. This chain uses TRBV5-1 with TRBJ2-3, with a tentative D call TRBD1 (5 bases). V shed 5 bases and J shed 1 base, with 17 bases lying between them. Germline V gene sequence: CDR1 SGHRS, CDR2 YFSETQ. There are 16 residues in the CDR3. The CDR3 loop is CASSFSPLRGTDTQYF. CDR3 in DNA: TGCGCCAGCAGTTTTTCCCCCCTCAGGGGCACAGATACGCAGTATTTT.

This clonotype was found a few times. The J gene is TRBJ2-5, the V gene TRBV10-3, with 7 nucleotides matching TRBD2. Gene TRBJ2-7 matches the end of the DNA better, so the J call may be wrong. The CDR3 has 14 amino acids. The V gene's germline CDR1 is ENHRY and CDR2 SYGVKD. CDR3 nucleotides: TGTGCCATCAGTGATTCGGGGGGACCAAACGAGCAGTACTTC. As protein: CAISDSGGPNEQYF.

In its sample, this clonotype was seen many times. The gene calls are TRBV12-3 or TRBV12-4 and TRBJ2-5; D perhaps matches TRBD1 (6 bases). The CDR3 has 15 residues. The V gene lost 6 bases and the J gene lost 2 bases, with 16 bases spanning the gap. The CDR3 spells CASSPRWGQQETQYF. Written as DNA, the CDR3 is TGTGCCAGCAGCCCCCGCTGGGGACAACAAGAGACCCAGTACTTC.

The genes are TRBV2 and TRBJ2-5, with D perhaps matching TRBD2 (5 bases). The J call may be mistaken, given a closer DNA end match to TRBJ2-7. CDR1 is SNHLY and CDR2 is FYNNEI in the germline V gene. The CDR3 runs 13 residues. The CDR3 region has the DNA TGTGCCAGCAGTGGAAGGCTGGCGGGCGAGCAGTACTTC. This codes for CASSGRLAGEQYF.

This clonotype was detected only a few times. The junction shows a germline mismatch at one end, possibly a read error. The chain recombines TRBV4-2 with TRBJ2-1; perhaps TRBD2 as D (5 bases). The V gene's germline CDR1 is LGHNA and CDR2 YNFKEQ. The CDR3 loop spans 16 amino acids. The CDR3 DNA reads as TGTGCCTGCAGCCAACAAATAGCGAGCTCCTACAATGAGCAGTTCTTC. Translated: CACSQQIASSYNEQFF.

A single count supports this clonotype. This may come from a read error, since a much larger clone is one base off. The chain is built from TRBV6-6 and TRBJ2-5, with 13 bases fitting TRBD2. There are 16 residues in the CDR3. The germline V gene has CDR1 MNHNY and CDR2 SVGAGI (reference sequence). The CDR3 loop is CAGSSGLAGRQETQYF. The CDR3 DNA sequence: TGTGCCGGCAGTTCGGGACTAGCGGGGCGACAAGAGACCCAGTACTTC.

The table lists this clonotype with many counts. This chain links TRBV5-1 with TRBJ2-1; the D gene could be TRBD1 or TRBD2 (5 bases each). Trimming took 4 bases from V and 5 from J, leaving 13 bases between them. This CDR3 comprises 14 residues. Per the germline V gene, CDR1 is SGHRS and CDR2 is YFSETQ. CDR3 sequence reads: CASSGTGPNNEQFF. The CDR3 DNA follows: TGCGCCAGCAGCGGAACGGGACCGAACAATGAGCAGTTCTTC.

The sample holds a few counts of this clonotype. The CDR3 loop reads CASSLRSNEKLFF. CDR3 in DNA: TGTGCCAGCAGTTTGCGAAGTAATGAAAAACTGTTTTTT. This chain links TRBV12-3 or TRBV12-4 with TRBJ1-4, with D hard to call. V was pared by 3 bases and J by 4 bases, with 6 bases between. This CDR3 is built from 13 residues.

In its sample, this clonotype was seen a few times. V is TRBV11-2 and J is TRBJ2-3, with D possibly TRBD2 on 5 matching bases. CDR3 length equals 14 residues. V was shortened by 6 bases and J by 0 bases, with 10 bases between the two germline ends. CDR1 and CDR2 (germline): SGHAT, FQNNGV. CDR3 in amino acids: CASSRTPSTDTQYF. In DNA, the CDR3 is TGTGCCAGCAGTCGGACTCCGAGCACAGATACGCAGTATTTT. Full variable domain (outside the CDR3, taken from reference TRBV11-2 and TRBJ2-3): EAGVAQSPRYKIIEKRQSVAFWCNPISGHATLYWYQQILGQGPKLLIQFQNNGVVDDSQLPKDRFSAERLKGVDSTLKIQPAKLEDSAVYLCASSRTPSTDTQYFGPGTRLTVL.

This clonotype has a handful of counts. This chain joins TRBV5-1 and TRBJ2-2; the match to TRBD2 covers 7 bases. V shed 7 bases and J 0 bases; nucleotides not matched to a gene: 6. The CDR3 is 15 amino acids. Germline-derived CDR1 and CDR2 are SGHRS and YFSETQ. CDR3 nucleotide sequence: TGCGCCAGCCGTCTAGCGGCAGCGAACACCGGGGAGCTGTTTTTT. This translates into CASRLAAANTGELFF.

As for this clonotype: A read error may explain this, as a much larger clone is one base away. As DNA, the CDR3 is TGTGCCAGCAGTATGAGGGGCCGAGAGACCCAGTACTTC. This sequence encodes CASSMRGRETQYF. V and J are TRBV2 and TRBJ2-7; D possibly uses TRBD1 or TRBD2 (5 bases each). The assigned J gene may be wrong: the sequence end matches TRBJ2-5 better. CDR3 length: 13 residues. Germline V gives CDR1 SNHLY, CDR2 FYNNEI.

Turning to this clonotype: Given a much more abundant clone one base away, this may be a read error. The chain carries TRBV4-2 and TRBJ2-1; 12 bases map to TRBD2. There are 18 residues in the CDR3. CDR1 is LGHNA and CDR2 is YNFKEQ in the germline V gene. CDR3 loop: CASSHPGLAGPPYKEQFF. For the CDR3, the DNA is TGTGCCAGCAGCCATCCCGGACTAGCGGGACCGCCCTACAAGGAGCAGTTCTTC.

As concerns this clonotype: A much bigger clone sits one base away, suggesting this may be a read error. This sequence joins TRBV5-1 and TRBJ1-2; D ambiguous. Trimming took off 1 base at V and 3 bases at J, with 7 bases between the two ends. Germline V lookup: CDR1 SGHRS, CDR2 YFSETQ. CDR3 length: 13 residues. The CDR3 here is CASSLNGDYGYTF. CDR3 nucleotides: TGCGCCAGCAGCTTGAACGGGGACTATGGCTACACCTTC.